This T cell receptor beta chain originates from a study of identical twins. In TCRdb, the 5' RACE reads were re-called with MiXCR into one record per CDR3 protein. The profile covers under 300,000 distinct CDR3 sequences, with about an eighth appearing a single time and 3.5% to 5% taken by the ten largest. This clonotype occurred many times. This sample was also put to use in a study of yellow fever vaccine responses in identical twins.

The clonotype originates from a woman younger than 35 in good health. The sequencing sample was made of memory (CD45RO+) T cells sorted from blood.

CDR3 in amino acids: CASSQRDYGYTF. The DNA for the CDR3 is TGTGCCAGCAGCCAAAGGGATTATGGCTACACCTTC. The gene calls are TRBV7-6 and TRBJ1-2; no definite D call. The ends were cut back, 5 bases at V and 5 bases at J, with 9 bases in the middle. CDR1 is SGHVS, CDR2 FNYEAQ, per germline. This CDR3 has 12 amino acids.